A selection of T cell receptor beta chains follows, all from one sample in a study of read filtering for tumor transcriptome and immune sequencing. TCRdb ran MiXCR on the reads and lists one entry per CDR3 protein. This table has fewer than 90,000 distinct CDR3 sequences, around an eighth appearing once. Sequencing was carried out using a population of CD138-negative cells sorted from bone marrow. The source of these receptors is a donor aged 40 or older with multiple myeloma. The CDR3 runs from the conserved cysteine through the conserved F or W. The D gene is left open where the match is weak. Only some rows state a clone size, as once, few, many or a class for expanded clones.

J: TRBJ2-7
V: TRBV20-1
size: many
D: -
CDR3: CSARGETSYEQYF
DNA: TGCAGTGCTAGAGGAGAGACCTCCTACGAGCAGTACTTC

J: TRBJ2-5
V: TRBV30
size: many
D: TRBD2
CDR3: CAWSLTSGVPETQYF
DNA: TGTGCCTGGAGTTTGACTAGCGGGGTTCCAGAGACCCAGTACTTC

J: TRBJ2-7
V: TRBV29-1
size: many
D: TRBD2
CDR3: CSVEESGTSGGYEQYF
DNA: TGCAGCGTTGAAGAAAGTGGGACTAGCGGGGGCTACGAGCAGTACTTC

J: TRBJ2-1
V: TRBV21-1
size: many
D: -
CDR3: CASSKAERESNEQFF
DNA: TGTGCCAGCAGCAAAGCTGAGCGGGAGAGCAATGAGCAGTTCTTC

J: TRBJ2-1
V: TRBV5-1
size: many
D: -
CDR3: CASSSKTYPIGEQFF
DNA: TGCGCCAGCAGCTCGAAGACCTACCCCATTGGTGAGCAGTTCTTC

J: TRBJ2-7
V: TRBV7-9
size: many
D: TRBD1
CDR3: CASSLGQGLYEQYF
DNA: TGTGCCAGCAGCTTAGGACAGGGGCTTTACGAGCAGTACTTC

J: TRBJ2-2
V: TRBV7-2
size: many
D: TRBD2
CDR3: CASSLAGGSNTGELFF
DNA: TGTGCCAGCAGCTTAGCGGGCGGGAGCAACACCGGGGAGCTGTTTTTT

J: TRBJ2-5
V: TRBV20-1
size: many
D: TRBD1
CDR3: CSATGGGSETQYF
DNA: TGCAGTGCCACAGGGGGAGGATCTGAGACCCAGTACTTC

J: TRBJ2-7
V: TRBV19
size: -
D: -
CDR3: CASTSGTDSYEQYF
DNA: TGTGCCAGTACTTCCGGGACGGACTCCTACGAGCAGTACTTC

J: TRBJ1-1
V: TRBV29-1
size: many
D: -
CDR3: CSAQKNTEAFF
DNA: TGCAGCGCACAGAAGAACACTGAAGCTTTCTTT

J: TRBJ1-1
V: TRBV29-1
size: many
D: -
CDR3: CSVGRVAGTEAFF
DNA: TGCAGCGTTGGAAGGGTAGCTGGCACTGAAGCTTTCTTT

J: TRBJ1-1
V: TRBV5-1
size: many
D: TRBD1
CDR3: CASSLRDRSSEAFF
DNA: TGCGCCAGCAGCTTGAGGGACAGGAGCTCTGAAGCTTTCTTT

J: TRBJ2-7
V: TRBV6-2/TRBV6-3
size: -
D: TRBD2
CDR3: CASSSGTSKGEQYF
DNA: TGTGCCAGCAGCTCCGGGACTAGCAAGGGAGAGCAGTACTTC

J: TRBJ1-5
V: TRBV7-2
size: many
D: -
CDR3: CASSWTSQPQHF
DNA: TGTGCCAGCAGCTGGACCTCTCAGCCCCAGCATTTT

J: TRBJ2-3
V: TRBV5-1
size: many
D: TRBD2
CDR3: CASSWTSDTDTQYF
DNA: TGCGCCAGCAGCTGGACTAGCGACACAGATACGCAGTATTTT

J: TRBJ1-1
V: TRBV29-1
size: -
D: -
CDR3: CSANDRNTEAFF
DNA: TGCAGCGCAAACGACAGGAACACTGAAGCTTTCTTT

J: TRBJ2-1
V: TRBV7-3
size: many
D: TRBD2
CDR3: CASSLSREPYNEQFF
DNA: TGTGCCAGCAGCTTATCGCGGGAGCCCTACAATGAGCAGTTCTTC

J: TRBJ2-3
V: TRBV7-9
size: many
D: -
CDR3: CASSLALLDTQYF
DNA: TGTGCCAGCAGCTTAGCCTTACTGGATACGCAGTATTTT

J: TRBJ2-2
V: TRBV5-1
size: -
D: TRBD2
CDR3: CASSLDLAGAGELFF
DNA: TGCGCCAGCAGCTTGGATCTAGCGGGAGCCGGGGAGCTGTTTTTT

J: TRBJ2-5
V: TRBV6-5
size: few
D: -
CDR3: CASSPGVTQYF
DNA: TGTGCCAGCAGTCCAGGGGTAACCCAGTACTTC

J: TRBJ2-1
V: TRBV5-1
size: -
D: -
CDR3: CASKGGSDSNEQFF
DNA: TGCGCCAGCAAGGGGGGCAGTGATTCCAATGAGCAGTTCTTC

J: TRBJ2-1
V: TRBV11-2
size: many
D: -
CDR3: CASSLDRTSHEQFF
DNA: TGTGCCAGCAGCTTAGATCGTACTAGCCATGAGCAGTTCTTC

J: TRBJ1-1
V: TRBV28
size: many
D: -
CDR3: CASSLGGPEAFF
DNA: TGTGCCAGCAGTCTCGGTGGGCCCGAAGCTTTCTTT

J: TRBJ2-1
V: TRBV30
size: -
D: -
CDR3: CAPGLGDEQFF
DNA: TGTGCCCCTGGGTTAGGAGATGAGCAGTTCTTC

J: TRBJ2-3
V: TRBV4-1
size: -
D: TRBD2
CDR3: CASSQRKWGGRVTDTQYF
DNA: TGCGCCAGCAGCCAAAGAAAATGGGGCGGGAGGGTAACAGATACGCAGTATTTT

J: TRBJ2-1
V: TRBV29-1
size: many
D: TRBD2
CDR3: CSVSLAGAAGEQFF
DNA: TGCAGCGTTTCTCTAGCGGGAGCGGCGGGTGAGCAGTTCTTC